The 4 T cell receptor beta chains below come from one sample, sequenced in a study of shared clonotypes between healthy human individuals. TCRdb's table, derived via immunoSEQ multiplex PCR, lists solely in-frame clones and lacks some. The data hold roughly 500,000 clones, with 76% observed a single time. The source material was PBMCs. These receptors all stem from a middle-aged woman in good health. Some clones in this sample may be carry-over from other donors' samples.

The CDR3 spells CASSQGFRGEKLFF. The CDR3 nucleotides are TGTGCCAGCTCACAGGGTTTTCGGGGTGAAAAACTGTTTTTT. The chain links TRBV19 to TRBJ1-4, with D tentatively TRBD1 (6 bases). The CDR3 extends over 14 amino acids. V dropped 9 bases and J dropped 7 bases, with 18 bases sitting between them. In germline, CDR1 is LNHDA, CDR2 SQIVND (reference sequence). Combining the CDR3 with reference TRBV19 and TRBJ1-4 gives the whole variable domain DGGITQSPKYLFRKEGQNVTLSCEQNLNHDAMYWYRQDPGQGLRLIYYSQIVNDFQKGDIAEGYSVSREKKESFPLTVTSAQKNPTAFYLCASSQGFRGEKLFFGSGTQLSVL.

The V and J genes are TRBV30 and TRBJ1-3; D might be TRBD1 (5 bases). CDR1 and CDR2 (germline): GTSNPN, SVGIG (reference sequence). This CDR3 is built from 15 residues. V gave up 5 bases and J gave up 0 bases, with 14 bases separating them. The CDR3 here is CAWGAVLVSGNTIYF. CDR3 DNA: TGTGCCTGGGGGGCCGTACTGGTCTCTGGAAACACCATATATTTT.

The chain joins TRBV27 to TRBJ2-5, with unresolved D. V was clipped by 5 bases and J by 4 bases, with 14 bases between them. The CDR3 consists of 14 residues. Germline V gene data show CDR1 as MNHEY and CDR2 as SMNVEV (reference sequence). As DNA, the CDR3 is TGTGCCAGCAGTATTGCTGGGGTCCGAGAGACCCAGTACTTC. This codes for CASSIAGVRETQYF.

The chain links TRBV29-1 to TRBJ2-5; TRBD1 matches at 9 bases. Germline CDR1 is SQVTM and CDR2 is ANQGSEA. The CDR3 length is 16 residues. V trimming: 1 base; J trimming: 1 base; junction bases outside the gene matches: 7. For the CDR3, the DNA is TGCAGCGTTGAAGTCGGGGAGGGACAGGGCCAAGAGACCCAGTACTTC. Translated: CSVEVGEGQGQETQYF.